A single sample gave rise to the 8 T cell receptor beta chains below, sequenced in a study of shared clonotypes between healthy human individuals. Clones were read by immunoSEQ multiplex PCR, and TCRdb kept only the in-frame ones, dropping some. This table holds some 89,000 clones, roughly 69% found once. Sequenced sample: memory CD8+ T cells sorted from blood. Subset indicated: CD45RO+ cells pooled with CCR7-negative TemRA cells. These receptor sequences come from a young man in good health.

The CDR3: CASSFRGGDYGYTF. For the CDR3, the DNA is TGTGCCAGCAGCTTCCGTGGGGGAGACTATGGCTACACCTTC. This rearrangement joins TRBV5-6 to TRBJ1-2; possibly TRBD1 for D (5 bases). Trimming removed 2 bases from V and 3 bases from J, with 11 bases in between. The CDR3 is made up of 14 amino acids. Germline CDR1 is SGHDT and CDR2 is YYEEEE. The complete variable domain, with remaining parts taken from reference TRBV5-6 and TRBJ1-2, reads DAGVTQSPTHLIKTRGQQVTLRCSPKSGHDTVSWYQQALGQGPQFIFQYYEEEERQRGNFPDRFSGHQFPNYSSELNVNALLLGDSALYLCASSFRGGDYGYTFGSGTRLTVV.

V usage is TRBV9 and J usage is TRBJ2-1; D perhaps matches TRBD2 (5 bases). CDR3 size: 15 residues. Trimming removed 4 bases at V and 3 bases at J, with 14 bases between. Germline V CDR1 and CDR2: SGDLS, YYNGEE. This CDR3 is CASSNKAEFYNEQFF. The CDR3, as DNA: TGTGCCAGCAGCAACAAAGCGGAGTTCTACAATGAGCAGTTCTTC.

J is TRBJ2-7 and V is TRBV10-2, with TRBD2 identical over 9 bases. CDR1 is WSHSY, CDR2 SAAADI, per germline. The CDR3 has 13 amino acids. The J segment lost 9 bases and the V segment lost 8 bases, leaving 11 bases of the junction unmatched. CDR3 in amino acids: CASGAGGGLGQYF. In nucleotides, the CDR3 is TGCGCCAGCGGGGCGGGAGGGGGTCTCGGGCAGTACTTC.

This clone was picked up a small number of times. DNA for the CDR3: TGTGCCAGCAGCTTAGGATTCGGGAGCACTGAAGCTTTCTTT. As protein: CASSLGFGSTEAFF. The chain employs TRBV7-9 and TRBJ1-1, with D unclear. Germline V gene data show CDR1 as SEHNR and CDR2 as FQNEAQ (reference sequence). The CDR3 extends over 14 amino acids. V was pared by 1 base and J by 4 bases, with 10 bases between.

This clone was observed once. This chain uses TRBV4-3 with TRBJ2-3; D is undetermined. Per the germline V gene, CDR1 is LGHNA and CDR2 is YSLEER. The ends were cut back, 2 bases at V and 0 bases at J, with 12 bases in the middle. This CDR3 is built from 16 residues. The CDR3 nucleotides read TGCGCCAGCAGCCAAAGAGTAGTTACTAGCACAGATACGCAGTATTTT. This sequence encodes CASSQRVVTSTDTQYF.

The chain carries TRBV28 and TRBJ1-1, with D possibly being TRBD1 (5 bases). Germline CDR1 is MDHEN and CDR2 is SYDVKM. V lost 5 bases, J lost 3 bases, and 22 bases lay in between. This CDR3 comprises 17 residues. CDR3 bases: TGTGCCAGCAGTGCTCTCTCTTGGGGGGAAGCGGACACTGAAGCTTTCTTT. Its translation: CASSALSWGEADTEAFF.

The gene calls are TRBV20-1 and TRBJ2-7; TRBD1 or TRBD2 may be the D gene (5 bases each). The germline V gene has CDR1 DFQATT and CDR2 SNEGSKA (reference sequence). There are 11 residues in the CDR3. The V gene lost 4 bases and the J gene lost 4 bases, with 8 bases spanning the gap. CDR3 nucleotide sequence: TGCAGTGCTACGTGGGGGTACGAGCAGTACTTC. Protein sequence: CSATWGYEQYF.

The J gene is TRBJ1-5, the V gene TRBV19, with D perhaps TRBD1 (6 bases). This CDR3 comprises 17 residues. Germline V gene data show CDR1 as LNHDA and CDR2 as SQIVND (reference sequence). Trimming left V 1 base short and J 2 bases short, with 15 bases between. The chain's CDR3 is CASSIGDRPLGNQPQHF. Here the CDR3 DNA reads TGTGCCAGTAGTATAGGCGACAGGCCCTTGGGCAATCAGCCCCAGCATTTT. The full variable domain, completed using reference TRBV19 and TRBJ1-5, is DGGITQSPKYLFRKEGQNVTLSCEQNLNHDAMYWYRQDPGQGLRLIYYSQIVNDFQKGDIAEGYSVSREKKESFPLTVTSAQKNPTAFYLCASSIGDRPLGNQPQHFGDGTRLSIL.